The source of this T cell receptor beta chain is a study of shared clonotypes between healthy human individuals (dated by TCRdb to 2019 to 2021). For the study in its entirety: A couple of women and a few men aged 18 to 49 years were included in the cohort. For each donor, three plates each were used for CD4 naive and CD4 memory, two plates were used for CD8 naive, and one plate was used for CD8 memory. The study deeply sequenced blood TCR repertoires of five healthy adults to estimate repertoire size and the extent of clonotype sharing between individuals. Different laboratories and diverse techniques were used to prepare libraries and sequence TCR repertoires, to increase sequencing depth and limit assay-specific biases. Per donor, leukapheresis produced somewhere between about 0.85 and 10 billion PBMCs. What the study reported, not specific to this receptor: Sampling was restricted to blood, and TCR repertoires in tissues likely differ from the TCR repertoires found in blood. Even with the large sequencing depth, rarefaction of the sorted-subset datasets indicated that sequencing was incomplete. Because the study included only a small number of donors, the genetic and exposure-history diversity represented was limited. Compared with non-shared clonotypes, clonotypes shared by all four sorted-subset donors had higher generation probabilities. About 5% of naive CD4, 3.5% of naive CD8, 2.3% of memory CD4, and about 0.4% of memory CD8 clonotypes were shared across several donors. Pairwise subsampling led to the expectation that sequencing depth would affect the degree of clonotype sharing among donors. Larger estimated clonotype richness was generally found for naive subsets than for memory subsets.

Donors were healthy HIV-negative adults with no recently reported acute infections or vaccinations. Only Caucasian adults living in Nashville, Tennessee, USA were represented among the donors. Magnetic negative selection was used to enrich CD4+ T cells, after which naive cells were positively selected on CD45RA and the negative fraction became the memory subset. After blood collection by leukapheresis, PBMCs were isolated using Ficoll-Histopaque density gradient centrifugation and then cryopreserved in the vapor phase of liquid nitrogen. Analytical flow cytometry was used to check the purity and quantity of each magnetically sorted T cell population. Each sorted fraction had its genomic DNA isolated and then quantified by UV absorbance on a Nanodrop 2000c. Using the deep immunoSEQ assay, multiplex PCR amplified TCR CDR3 regions from genomic DNA. For each cell subset, the extracted genomic DNA was distributed evenly across all wells of several immunoSEQ 96-well plates, and each plate served as one replicate. For sorted subsets, roughly 190 ng of genomic DNA, equivalent to tens of thousands of T cell genomes, went into each replicate PCR. Purified libraries were quantified with a Qubit 3.0 fluorometer, sized on a Bioanalyzer 2100, and re-quantified with the KAPA Library Quantification kit. Each immunoSEQ 96-well plate was sequenced on its own single-read 150-cycle Illumina NextSeq 550 flow cell. The authors' pipeline ran thus. Because the immunoSEQ output included only junctional sequences and no quality scores, the filtering could not be the same as the filtering used for full-length reads. Sequences were annotated with PyIR, a Python wrapper for IgBLAST v1.9, and V/J genes and CDR3 were assigned using IMGT germline references. Reads with weak V/J assignments (E-value above 1e-6), missing CDR3, stop codons, out-of-frame junctions, or ambiguous translated residues were removed. V3J clonotypes were defined as sequences sharing the same inferred V gene, J gene, and CDR3 amino acid sequence. Percentage overlap between repertoires was computed as shared unique clonotypes divided by the size of the smaller repertoire. RTK rarefaction, the Chao1 estimator, and Recon v2.1 estimates of unobserved clonotypes were used to assess repertoire richness. OLGA was used to compute generation probabilities for all TCRbeta clonotypes that the gDNA method yielded from a handful of donors. What TCRdb holds here is the immuneACCESS table cut down to in-frame rearrangements. Part of the clones is not present; checked against another copy, under half of the missing clones reflect an unresolved V gene, and the others are unexplained. That table supplies the V and J calls and clone size; D and trimming were determined from the DNA. The sample data list around 510,000 clones, and around 95% of these were observed just once. The top ten clones comprise approximately 0.067% of the sample.

CDR3 length: 11 amino acids, cysteine to phenylalanine. Solely the CDR3 DNA is kept, with 33 bases framed from the first base. Between the V and J ends, shortened by 6 bases and 5 bases respectively, the junction contains 7 bases. CDR1 and CDR2 were assigned from the germline V gene as KGHSH and LQKENI. On this clone: Its antigen is currently not known. Base qualities are not provided; no much larger clone lies one nucleotide away.

Material: naive CD4+ T cells sorted from blood. In the paper's terms, the cell subset or site label means: CD45RA+ positively selected. The V and J genes are TRBV18 and TRBJ1-2, with no reliable assignment of the D segment. The receptor was derived from a woman younger than 45 in good health. CDR3 protein: CASSGDYGYTF. Here is the DNA: TGTGCCAGCTCCGGGGATTATGGCTACACCTTC.